These 10 T cell receptor beta chains came from one sample sequenced in a study of blood T cell repertoires in COVID-19. Data came from immunoSEQ multiplex PCR; TCRdb stores just in-frame clones and leaves some out. The sample holds roughly 150,000 clones; about 80% are singletons and the top ten take around 8.1%. The sequencing input was peripheral blood. The receptors here all came from a man aged 55 to 70 with acute or convalescent COVID-19.

This clone has ten or more counts. V and J are TRBV4-1 and TRBJ2-7, with D possibly being TRBD2 (6 bases). The CDR3 extends over 14 amino acids. Looked up from germline, CDR1 is MGHRA and CDR2 is YSYEKL. V gave up 1 base and J gave up 4 bases, with 11 bases separating them. The CDR3 here is CASSQGTTRYEQYF. In DNA, the CDR3 is TGCGCCAGCAGCCAAGGGACTACCAGATACGAGCAGTACTTC.

The V gene is TRBV7-8, the J gene TRBJ1-2, with 10 bases aligning to TRBD1. Germline CDR1 reads SGHVS; CDR2 reads FQNEAQ. There are 15 residues in the CDR3. V shed 0 bases and J 12 bases; nucleotides not matched to a gene: 10. CDR3 bases: TGTGCCAGCAGCTTAGCTCCGGGGACAGGGGAAATCCACACCTTC. This gives the protein CASSLAPGTGEIHTF.

The J gene is TRBJ2-3, the V gene TRBV11-3; D possibly corresponds to TRBD2 (6 bases). The CDR3 spans 14 residues. Germline CDR1 reads SGHNT; CDR2 reads YENEEA. Trimming left V 0 bases short and J 4 bases short, with 8 bases between. The CDR3 nucleotides read TGTGCCAGCAGCTTAGACGGGGGAGCAGATACGCAGTATTTT. Translated, it gives CASSLDGGADTQYF.

The rearrangement links TRBV2 to TRBJ1-3; D is unresolved. CDR1 and CDR2 from the germline V gene are SNHLY and FYNNEI. Between the trimmed V and J ends, which lost 3 bases and 0 bases, there was a span of 9 bases. The CDR3 length is 15 residues. The CDR3 DNA follows: TGTGCCAGCAGTGATGAAGCCGACTCTGGAAACACCATATATTTT. It specifies CASSDEADSGNTIYF.

The chain joins TRBV9 to TRBJ2-5; 7 bases map to TRBD2. CDR3 length: 13 residues. Germline V CDR1 and CDR2: SGDLS, YYNGEE. V lost 3 bases to trimming and J lost 5 bases; unmatched junction nucleotides: 4. DNA for the CDR3: TGTGCCAGCAGCGCAACTAGCGTTGAGACCCAGTACTTC. Translated: CASSATSVETQYF.

V usage is TRBV7-9 and J usage is TRBJ2-1, with D possibly being TRBD1 (6 bases). The germline V gene has CDR1 SEHNR and CDR2 FQNEAQ (reference sequence). The CDR3 has 14 amino acids. V gave up 4 bases and J gave up 5 bases, with 12 bases separating them. The CDR3 DNA is TGTGCCAGCAGCTCCAGGGGAAGGCACAATGAGCAGTTCTTC. This sequence encodes CASSSRGRHNEQFF.

The chain combines TRBV30 with TRBJ2-7; D is undetermined. Per germline, CDR1 GTSNPN and CDR2 SVGIG (reference sequence). The CDR3 runs to 11 residues. V shed 4 bases and J shed 1 base, with 5 bases lying between them. CDR3 residues: CAWTTSYEQYF. The CDR3 DNA reads TGTGCCTGGACAACATCCTACGAGCAGTACTTC.

The chain carries TRBV7-2 and TRBJ1-1; 8 bases are a match to TRBD1. The J segment lost 0 bases and the V segment lost 5 bases, leaving 14 bases of the junction unmatched. CDR1 is SGHTA, CDR2 FQGNSA, per germline. The CDR3 runs 18 residues. The CDR3, as DNA: TGTGCCAGCAGCCAATCAAGAAGGACAGGGTCCCTGAACACTGAAGCTTTCTTT. As protein: CASSQSRRTGSLNTEAFF.

The gene calls are TRBV5-4 and TRBJ2-7; TRBD1 agrees at 9 bases. After removal of 3 bases from V and 3 bases from J, the junction contained 4 bases not matched to a gene. The CDR3 has 14 residues. Germline loops: CDR1 SGHNT, CDR2 YYREEE (reference sequence). The CDR3 protein is CASSSGTGYYEQYF. DNA of the CDR3: TGTGCCAGCAGCTCCGGGACAGGGTACTACGAGCAGTACTTC.

The chain recombines TRBV20-1 with TRBJ1-5; D might be TRBD1 (6 bases). The CDR3 length is 14 residues. The germline V gene has CDR1 DFQATT and CDR2 SNEGSKA (reference sequence). Deletions cut 3 bases from V and 5 bases from J, with 14 bases between. The CDR3 nucleotides are TGCAGTGCTAGTGGGGTCGCAGGGGATCAGCCCCAGCATTTT. Its translation: CSASGVAGDQPQHF.